This is a list of T cell receptor beta chains from one sample in a study of shared clonotypes between healthy human individuals. Assay used: immunoSEQ multiplex PCR; TCRdb lists only in-frame clones, some missing. This sample yields approximately 2.3 million clones, of which approximately 93% are seen a single time; under 0.45% belongs to the top ten. Sequencing was done on a sample of naive CD4+ T cells from PBMCs. The source is a man between 18 and 35 years old in good health. Some clones in this sample may be carry-over from other donors' samples. Each CDR3 is given with its conserved first and last residue. Rows give clone size only sometimes, using once, few, many, or a class for an expanded clone.

CASSLVGTQSSYEQYF	TRBV11-1	once
CASSLRFGQSTDTQYF	TRBV7-8	NA
CASSSLTGGGYEQYF	TRBV5-1	NA
CASSLLQGYEQYF	TRBV7-8	once
CASSNPQGPGELFF	TRBV5-1	NA
CASSHPAGELFF	TRBV7-3	NA
CASALSTDTQYF	TRBV7-9	NA
CASRAILGHNYGYTF	TRBV19	once
CASRAGTENTEAFF	TRBV5-1	NA
CASSMFRQTRAGELFF	TRBV19	NA
CASSLAGGIGSYEQYF	TRBV7-3	NA
CASSEKQGALDTGELFF	TRBV18	NA
CASSELGDQETQYF	TRBV6-1	NA
CASRPYQGLGELFF	TRBV5-1	NA
CASSPPGGLAAGEQYF	TRBV28	NA
CASSLDPTGHSQGGHYGYTF	TRBV5-1	NA
CASSLGRASYEQYF	TRBV7-2	NA
CASSHFSGTSGSLEQFF	TRBV14	NA
CASSFRREETQYF	TRBV11-3	NA
CASRGTGVGETQYF	TRBV19	NA
CAWSGGVRGPQHF	TRBV30	few
CASSPRQGVGYTF	TRBV7-9	NA
CAWSAPDRGFEQYF	TRBV30	NA
CASTQRSYEQYF	TRBV11-2	NA